This T cell receptor beta chain was retrieved from a study of T cell repertoires in cytomegalovirus infection. TCRdb reprocessed the reads with MiXCR, giving one entry per CDR3 protein. The table lists 310,000 or so distinct CDR3 sequences, about a sixth of them singletons. V shed 5 bases and J 0 bases; nucleotides not matched to a gene: 3. The CDR3 length is 15 residues. Germline V lookup: CDR1 SGHTA, CDR2 FQGNSA. There are many counts of this clonotype. V gene TRBV7-2 combines with J gene TRBJ1-4; TRBD1 aligns across 7 bases. The sequence derives from a human donor in good health (CMV status not recorded). Some clones in this sample may be carry-over from other donors' samples. The specimen was PBMCs. The CDR3 loop is CASSDRAATNEKLFF. CDR3 DNA sequence: TGTGCCAGCAGCGACAGGGCTGCAACTAATGAAAAACTGTTTTTT.